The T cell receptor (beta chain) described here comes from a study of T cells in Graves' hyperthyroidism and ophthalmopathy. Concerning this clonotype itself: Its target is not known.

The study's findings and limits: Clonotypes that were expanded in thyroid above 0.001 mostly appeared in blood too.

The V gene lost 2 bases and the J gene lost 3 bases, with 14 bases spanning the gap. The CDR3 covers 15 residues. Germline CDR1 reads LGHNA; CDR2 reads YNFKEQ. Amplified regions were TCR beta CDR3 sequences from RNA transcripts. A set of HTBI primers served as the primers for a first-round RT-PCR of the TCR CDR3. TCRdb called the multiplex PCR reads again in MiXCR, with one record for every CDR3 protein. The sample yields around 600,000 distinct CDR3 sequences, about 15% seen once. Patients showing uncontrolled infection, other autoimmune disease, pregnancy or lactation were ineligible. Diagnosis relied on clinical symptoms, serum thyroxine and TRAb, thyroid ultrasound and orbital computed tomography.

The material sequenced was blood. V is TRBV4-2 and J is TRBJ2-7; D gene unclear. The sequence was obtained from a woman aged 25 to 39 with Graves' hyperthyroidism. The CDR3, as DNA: TGTGCCAGCAGCCAATCCTTGAACAGAAACTACGAGCAGTACTTC. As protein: CASSQSLNRNYEQYF.